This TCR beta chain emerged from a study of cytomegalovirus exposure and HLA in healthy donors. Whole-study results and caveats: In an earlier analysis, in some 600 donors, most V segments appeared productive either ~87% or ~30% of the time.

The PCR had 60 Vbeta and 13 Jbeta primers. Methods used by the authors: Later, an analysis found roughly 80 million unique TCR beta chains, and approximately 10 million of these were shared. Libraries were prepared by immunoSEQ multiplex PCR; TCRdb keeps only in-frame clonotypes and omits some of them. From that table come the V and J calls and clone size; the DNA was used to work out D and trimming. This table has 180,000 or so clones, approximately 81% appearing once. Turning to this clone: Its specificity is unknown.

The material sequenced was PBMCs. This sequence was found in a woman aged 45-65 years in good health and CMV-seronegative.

The CDR3 DNA is TGTGCCAGCAGCAACCTGTGGGGCGCGGACACTGAAGCTTTCTTT. It codes for CASSNLWGADTEAFF. The chain uses TRBV7-2 and TRBJ1-1; D possibly corresponds to TRBD1 (5 bases). The CDR3 has 15 residues. The V gene lost 5 bases and the J gene lost 3 bases, with 16 bases spanning the gap. Germline loops: CDR1 SGHTA, CDR2 FQGNSA.